Shown below are 3 T cell receptor beta chains from a single sample sequenced in a study of blood T cells in healthy people across ages (dated by TCRdb to the mid-2010s). Receptor amplification or capture employed 5' RACE. Reads for this sample came from an Illumina HiSeq 2500. A second about 7 to 11 cycle PCR used a sample-barcoded 5' primer and a J-beta primer mix. TCRdb itself trimmed the public reads at Q25 with fastp, ran MiXCR and retained productive beta chains. Each entry is one CDR3 protein sequence, shown with its most common DNA and genes. The sample data list about 1.1 million distinct CDR3 sequences, and 35% to 45% of these were observed just once. Roughly 14% of the sample belongs to the ten largest clones. Sequencing was performed on blood. The receptors here all came from a man between 18 and 29 years old in good health.

The chain couples TRBV6-1 to TRBJ1-2; D perhaps matches TRBD1 (6 bases). The ends were cut back, 2 bases at V and 5 bases at J, with 15 bases in the middle. The CDR3 is 15 residues long. Germline values: CDR1 MNHNS, CDR2 SASEGT. The CDR3 reads CASSEPDLTGYGYTF. The CDR3 DNA reads TGTGCCAGCAGTGAACCCGACCTTACAGGGTATGGCTACACCTTC.

The chain links TRBV20-1 to TRBJ1-2, with TRBD1 matching 7 bases. Germline values: CDR1 DFQATT, CDR2 SNEGSKA (reference sequence). The trim removed 5 bases at V and 1 base at J, leaving 7 bases unmatched. The CDR3 is 14 residues long. The CDR3 bases are TGCAGTGCTGGTGACAGGGAGTTTAACTATGGCTACACCTTC. Amino acids: CSAGDREFNYGYTF.

This clonotype occurred many times. This rearrangement joins TRBV4-3 to TRBJ2-4, with D uncertain. The ends were cut back, 0 bases at V and 9 bases at J, with 6 bases in the middle. This CDR3 comprises 12 residues. Germline CDR1 and CDR2: LGHNA and YSLEER. The CDR3 DNA is TGCGCCAGCAGCCAAGATTTGGGCATTCAGTACTTC. The encoded protein is CASSQDLGIQYF.